These 20 T cell receptor beta chains were sequenced from one sample in a study of CD8 T cells in Susac syndrome (dated 2019 in TCRdb). Library preparation employed the immunoSEQ multiplex PCR assay. RNA was extracted using the RNeasy kit, and roughly 0.5 to 1 microgram was reverse transcribed with random hexamers. Clones were called with MiXCR by TCRdb after fastp trimmed the public reads at Q25, and only in-frame beta chains were retained. Merged by CDR3 protein, the rows form single entries marked with the most common genes and DNA. Recorded for this sample are some 80,000 distinct CDR3 sequences; roughly 93% of them occurred a single time. The ten biggest clones cover 0.26% of the sample. The material sequenced was CD8+ T cells from PBMCs. All receptors derive from a human donor in good health.

The gene calls are TRBV29-1 and TRBJ2-1, with 7 bases identical to TRBD1. The CDR3 has 14 residues. CDR1 is SQVTM and CDR2 is ANQGSEA in the germline V gene. Trimming removed 7 bases from V and 6 bases from J; junction bases left unmatched: 12. The CDR3 reads CSAETGVLGNEQFF. CDR3 DNA: TGCAGCGCCGAAACAGGGGTGCTCGGCAATGAGCAGTTCTTC.

This chain uses TRBV6-4 with TRBJ1-5, with a tentative D call TRBD1 (6 bases). The CDR3 loop spans 15 amino acids. Germline V CDR1 and CDR2: MRHNA, SNTAGT. Trimming pared 2 bases from V and 5 bases from J, leaving 13 bases between. The CDR3 reads CASSDGGRGHQPQHF. CDR3 nucleotide sequence: TGTGCCAGCAGTGACGGTGGCAGGGGACATCAGCCCCAGCATTTT.

Here the CDR3 reads CASSPLSGLDGYTF. DNA for the CDR3: TGTGCCAGCAGCCCGCTCTCAGGGTTGGATGGCTACACCTTC. V gene TRBV5-6 combines with J gene TRBJ1-2, with a possible D match to TRBD1 (5 bases). V was clipped by 4 bases and J by 6 bases, with 16 bases between them. CDR3 length: 14 amino acids. The germline V gene has CDR1 SGHDT and CDR2 YYEEEE.

V usage is TRBV27 and J usage is TRBJ2-1; 7 bases fit TRBD2. The CDR3 is 14 amino acids. Germline lookup yields CDR1 MNHEY and CDR2 SMNVEV (reference sequence). The V segment lost 2 bases and the J segment 5 bases; nucleotides outside the gene matches: 3. Here the CDR3 reads CASSLAGANNEQFF. In DNA, the CDR3 is TGTGCCAGCAGTTTAGCGGGAGCTAACAATGAGCAGTTCTTC.

The J gene is TRBJ2-5, the V gene TRBV7-9, with TRBD1 matching 8 bases. Trimming at V came to 5 bases and at J to 3 bases, leaving 2 bases not matched to a gene. From germline, CDR1 is SEHNR and CDR2 FQNEAQ (reference sequence). The CDR3 extends over 13 amino acids. The CDR3 DNA reads TGTGCCAGCAGCGGACAGGGTGAAGAGACCCAGTACTTC. The encoded protein is CASSGQGEETQYF.

The rearrangement links TRBV28 to TRBJ1-5; D remains ambiguous. The germline CDR1 and CDR2 sequences are MDHEN and SYDVKM. Trimming took off 7 bases at V and 6 bases at J, with 10 bases between the two ends. CDR3 length: 12 residues. CDR3 DNA sequence: TGTGCCAGCACCAGGCGGGCTCAGCCCCAGCATTTT. It specifies CASTRRAQPQHF.

This clonotype was counted once. The rearrangement uses TRBV5-6 and TRBJ2-7, with D possibly TRBD2 on 6 matching bases. V lost 3 bases and J lost 0, with 16 bases in between. The CDR3 totals 16 residues. CDR1 is SGHDT, CDR2 YYEEEE, per germline. The CDR3 nucleotides read TGTGCCAGCAGCTCAGAGCAGGGACTTCCCTCCTACGAGCAGTACGTC. It yields the protein CASSSEQGLPSYEQYV.

This clonotype was found once. J is TRBJ2-1 and V is TRBV4-3; TRBD2 agrees at 11 bases. V lost 0 bases and J lost 6; bases outside the gene matches: 4. The CDR3 runs to 16 residues. The germline V gene has CDR1 LGHNA and CDR2 YSLEER. The chain's CDR3 is CASSQDRLAGFNEQFF. DNA of the CDR3: TGCGCCAGCAGCCAAGACCGACTAGCGGGGTTCAATGAGCAGTTCTTC.

V usage is TRBV20-1 and J usage is TRBJ2-3; perhaps TRBD1 as D (5 bases). Trimming shortened V by 3 bases and J by 4 bases, and 20 bases separated the two germline ends. The CDR3 sequence is 16 residues long. The germline V gene encodes CDR1 DFQATT and CDR2 SNEGSKA (reference sequence). The CDR3: CSASETPRAPSDTQYF. Here the CDR3 DNA reads TGCAGTGCTAGTGAAACCCCCAGGGCGCCCTCAGATACGCAGTATTTT.

The chain joins TRBV5-1 to TRBJ1-2; TRBD1 might be the D (5 bases). The germline V gene has CDR1 SGHRS and CDR2 YFSETQ. The CDR3 is 16 amino acids. Trimming took 3 bases from V and 6 from J, leaving 21 bases between them. The DNA for the CDR3 is TGCGCCAGCAGCTATAATACCGGGACCCACAGTGATGGCTACACCTTC. As protein: CASSYNTGTHSDGYTF.

The CDR3 DNA follows: TGCGCCAGCAGCCGAAACTACTACCGACAGGGCGCTAACTACGAGCAGTACTTC. Translated: CASSRNYYRQGANYEQYF. The chain combines TRBV4-3 with TRBJ2-7, with 7 bases that match TRBD1. Germline CDR1 reads LGHNA; CDR2 reads YSLEER. Germline trimming cut 4 bases from V and 3 bases from J; bases unmatched to any gene: 18. This CDR3 is built from 18 residues.

The V and J genes are TRBV13 and TRBJ2-7; D tentatively fits TRBD1 or TRBD2 (5 bases each). The CDR3 loop spans 13 amino acids. The V and J ends lost 4 bases and 7 bases respectively, with 14 bases between them. Germline V gene data show CDR1 as PRHDT and CDR2 as FYEKMQ (reference sequence). As DNA, the CDR3 is TGTGCCAGCAGCTCCGGGACCCCGGGGGAGCAGTACTTC. It specifies CASSSGTPGEQYF.

The sample holds one count of this clonotype. The chain carries TRBV5-6 and TRBJ2-7; D gene unclear. Deletions cut 3 bases from V and 0 bases from J, with 10 bases between. Germline V gene lookup returns CDR1 SGHDT and CDR2 YYEEEE. This CDR3 has 14 amino acids. CDR3 loop: CASSSPTFSYEQYF. As DNA, the CDR3 is TGTGCCAGCAGCTCCCCTACCTTCTCCTACGAGCAGTACTTC. Full variable domain (outside the CDR3, taken from reference TRBV5-6 and TRBJ2-7): DAGVTQSPTHLIKTRGQQVTLRCSPKSGHDTVSWYQQALGQGPQFIFQYYEEEERQRGNFPDRFSGHQFPNYSSELNVNALLLGDSALYLCASSSPTFSYEQYFGPGTRLTVT.

V and J are TRBV6-1 and TRBJ1-2, with a possible D match to TRBD1 (6 bases). The germline CDR1 and CDR2 sequences are MNHNS and SASEGT. There are 16 residues in the CDR3. V was shortened by 1 base and J by 8 bases, with 20 bases between the two germline ends. The DNA of the CDR3 is TGTGCCAGCAGTGAAGGGGGGGGCGCTTTTCGGGACGGCTACACCTTC. Translated: CASSEGGGAFRDGYTF.

The rearrangement joins TRBV7-9 to TRBJ2-1; 9 bases match TRBD2. CDR3 size: 16 residues. Trimming removed 1 base from V and 4 bases from J; junction bases left unmatched: 5. The germline V gene has CDR1 SEHNR and CDR2 FQNEAQ (reference sequence). CDR3 region: CASSLVVTSGYNEQFF. The CDR3 nucleotides are TGTGCCAGCAGCTTAGTGGTGACTAGCGGATACAATGAGCAGTTCTTC.

The chain is built from TRBV19 and TRBJ2-7; no definite D call. V dropped 3 bases and J dropped 0 bases, with 12 bases sitting between them. The CDR3 is made up of 15 amino acids. CDR1 is LNHDA, CDR2 SQIVND, per germline (reference sequence). CDR3 in DNA: TGTGCCAGTAGTATCTTCGGCTCCAGCTCCTACGAGCAGTACTTC. It translates to CASSIFGSSSYEQYF.

The rearrangement joins TRBV4-1 to TRBJ2-4; maybe TRBD1 (6 bases). Germline values: CDR1 MGHRA, CDR2 YSYEKL. This CDR3 has 16 amino acids. Trimming left V 4 bases short and J 3 bases short, with 16 bases between. CDR3 sequence: CASSPPGGRGKNIQYF. DNA for the CDR3: TGCGCCAGCAGCCCCCCCGGAGGCAGGGGCAAAAACATTCAGTACTTC.

The rearrangement joins TRBV29-1 to TRBJ1-2, with TRBD1 matching 7 bases. The CDR3 spans 15 residues. Germline trimming cut 4 bases from V and 1 base from J; bases unmatched to any gene: 9. Germline-derived CDR1 and CDR2 are SQVTM and ANQGSEA. CDR3 nucleotide sequence: TGCAGCGTTGTTGACCCAAACAGGGGTAACTATGGCTACACCTTC. Translating gives CSVVDPNRGNYGYTF.

This clonotype was counted only a few times. The chain employs TRBV18 and TRBJ1-1; D not resolved. The CDR3 consists of 13 residues. The germline V and J ends were trimmed by 3 bases and 2 bases, with 7 bases remaining between them. Germline assignment: CDR1 KGHSH and CDR2 LQKENI. The CDR3 DNA follows: TGTGCCAGCTCACCGACGGGTAACACTGAAGCTTTCTTT. This translates into CASSPTGNTEAFF.

The chain has TRBV9 and TRBJ1-1; TRBD1 matches at 7 bases. Germline lookup yields CDR1 SGDLS and CDR2 YYNGEE. CDR3 length: 13 amino acids. J gave up 8 bases and V 0 bases, and 4 bases lay outside the gene matches. CDR3 residues: CASSVASTGEAFF. In nucleotides, the CDR3 is TGTGCCAGCAGCGTAGCTTCGACAGGGGAAGCTTTCTTT. Full variable domain (remainder filled in from reference TRBV9 and TRBJ1-1): DSGVTQTPKHLITATGQRVTLRCSPRSGDLSVYWYQQSLDQGLQFLIQYYNGEERAKGNILERFSAQQFPDLHSELNLSSLELGDSALYFCASSVASTGEAFFGQGTRLTVV.